Listed below are T cell receptor beta chains from one sample, sequenced in a study of blood T cells in healthy people across ages. One entry per CDR3 protein results from TCRdb running MiXCR on the 5' RACE reads. The repertoire consists of around 990,000 distinct CDR3 sequences, with around 25% occurring once and the leading ten covering around 0.75%. This same sample was also part of a study on T cells of mothers and their children.

Sequenced material: blood. These receptors were taken from a girl aged 2 to 10 in good health. Both conserved end residues are trimmed from each CDR3. D genes are given only for firm matches.

>NA|TRBV19
ASSQNVQFLNQPQH
>NA|TRBV12-3/TRBV12-4
ASSLSGINTGELF
>NA|TRBV10-3
AISGKGMNTEAF
>NA|TRBV2
ASRVRDQPYNEQF
>NA|TRBV6-5
ASRVQNIQY
>TRBD2|TRBV27
ASSLEAGGRWEQY
>NA|TRBV6-2/TRBV6-3
ASMGLTDTQY
>NA|TRBV5-1
ASSRLGGVNEKLF
>NA|TRBV2
ASLGTKETQY
>NA|TRBV20-1
SAPGPYQETQY
>NA|TRBV9
ASSVRTAETQY
>NA|TRBV5-1
ASSLGGQGAGNQPQH
>TRBD1|TRBV6-2/TRBV6-3
ASSGADRQETQY
>TRBD2|TRBV11-1
ASSLGLAGENEQF
>TRBD1|TRBV2
ASVKGASKNIQY
>NA|TRBV12-3/TRBV12-4
ASTFGDKMETQY
>NA|TRBV7-9
ASSLPQGYGANVLT
>NA|TRBV13
ASSVPPKIGRDNEQF